This TCR beta chain was captured in a study of OX40 agonist ivuxolimab in advanced cancers. Study background: Patients receiving dose escalation had hepatocellular carcinoma, melanoma, renal cell or head and neck cancer. Partial response was recorded in three patients: one hepatocellular carcinoma and two cutaneous melanoma cases.

V lost 0 bases and J lost 3, with 7 bases in between. Germline values: CDR1 LGHNA, CDR2 YSLEER. The CDR3 has 14 residues. The data were produced by immunoSEQ multiplex PCR, yet TCRdb's version contains in-frame clones alone and is incomplete. Of approximately 120,000 clones listed, about 90% were seen once; the top ten hold roughly 0.8%. Notes on this clone: What it recognizes is unknown. Other DNA variants within this sample encode the same CDR3.

Overall study results and limits: Antigen specificity remained undetermined for the expanded peripheral T cells. The CD4+ and CD8+ T cells in the blood had expanded clonally by week 6 at 0.1 to 3.0 mg/kg.

This chain connects TRBV4-3 to TRBJ2-3; D gene unclear. The receptor comes from an adult with an advanced solid tumor such as melanoma, head and neck, liver or kidney cancer. The sequences come from CD4+ or CD8+ T cells sorted from blood, collected in a trial of the OX40 agonist ivuxolimab. CDR3: CASSQDIRTDTQYF. The CDR3 coding sequence is TGCGCCAGCAGCCAAGATATCAGAACAGATACGCAGTATTTT.